This entry concerns a single T cell receptor beta chain. The antigen remains unidentified. Sequencing was designed to attain a depth spanning 1 in 200,000 to 1 in 1 million T cells. Method: immunoSEQ multiplex PCR; TCRdb's copy keeps in-frame clones and lacks some. The data hold about 68,000 clones, with around nine tenths observed a single time. These data originate in a study of cytotoxic CD8 clonotypes in ibrutinib-treated CLL. Study observations and caveats: With treatment, public clonotypes, which were uncommon, either contracted or remained stable. Clonality increased at ibrutinib response and stayed stable in sustained remission. At progression, however, it fell back toward baseline.

Genomic DNA for TCR beta libraries, approximately 2 micrograms, came from cryopreserved PBMCs. The germline V gene has CDR1 SEHNR and CDR2 FQNEAQ (reference sequence). Trimming pared 5 bases from V and 1 base from J, leaving 9 bases between. The CDR3 covers 14 residues. The chain links TRBV7-9 to TRBJ2-1; D call uncertain. This clonotype originated in a human donor with chronic lymphocytic leukemia. The specimen was PBMCs, collected after 12 months of ibrutinib treatment. This chain's CDR3 is CASSPSWSYNEQFF. The CDR3 DNA reads TGTGCCAGCAGCCCCTCTTGGTCCTACAATGAGCAGTTCTTC.